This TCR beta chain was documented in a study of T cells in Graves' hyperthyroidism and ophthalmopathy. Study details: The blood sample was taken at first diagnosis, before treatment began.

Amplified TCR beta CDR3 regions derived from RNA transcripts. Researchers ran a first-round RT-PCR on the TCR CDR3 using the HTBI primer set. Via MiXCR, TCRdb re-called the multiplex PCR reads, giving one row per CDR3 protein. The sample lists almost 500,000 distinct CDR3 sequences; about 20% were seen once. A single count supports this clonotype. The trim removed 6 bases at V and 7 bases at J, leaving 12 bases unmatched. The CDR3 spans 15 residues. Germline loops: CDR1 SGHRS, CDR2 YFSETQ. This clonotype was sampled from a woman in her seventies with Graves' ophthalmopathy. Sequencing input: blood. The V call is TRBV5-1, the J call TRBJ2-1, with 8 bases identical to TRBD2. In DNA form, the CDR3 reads TGCGCCAGCAAATCGGCACTAGCGGATGGGAATGAGCAGTTCTTC. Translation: CASKSALADGNEQFF.